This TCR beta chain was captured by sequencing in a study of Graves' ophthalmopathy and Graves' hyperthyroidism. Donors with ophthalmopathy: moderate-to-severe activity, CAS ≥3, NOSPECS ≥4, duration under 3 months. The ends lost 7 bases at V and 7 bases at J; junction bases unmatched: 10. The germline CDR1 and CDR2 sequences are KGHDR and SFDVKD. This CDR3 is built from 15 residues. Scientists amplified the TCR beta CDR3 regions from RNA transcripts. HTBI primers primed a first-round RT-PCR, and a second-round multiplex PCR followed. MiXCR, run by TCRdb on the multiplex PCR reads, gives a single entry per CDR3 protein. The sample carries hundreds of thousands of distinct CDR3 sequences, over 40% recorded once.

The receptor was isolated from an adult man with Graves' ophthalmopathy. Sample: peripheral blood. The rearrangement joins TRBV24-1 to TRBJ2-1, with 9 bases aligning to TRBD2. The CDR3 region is CATRAGTSRPNEQFF. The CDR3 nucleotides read TGTGCCACCAGGGCCGGGACTAGCAGACCAAATGAGCAGTTCTTC.